The 29 T cell receptor beta chains presented below share a single source sample, sequenced in a study of shared clonotypes between healthy human individuals. Method: immunoSEQ multiplex PCR; TCRdb's copy keeps in-frame clones and lacks some. The sample contains 2 million to 2.5 million clones, about nine tenths of which appear only once. The sample consisted of naive CD4+ T cells from PBMCs. Described subset: CD45RA+ positively selected. These receptors originate from a man between 18 and 35 years old in good health. Some clones in this sample may be carry-over from other donors' samples.

The chain links TRBV9 to TRBJ2-1, with 9 bases identical to TRBD2. Germline values: CDR1 SGDLS, CDR2 YYNGEE. V dropped 3 bases and J dropped 10; count of bases not matched to a gene: 5. The CDR3 loop spans 13 amino acids. CDR3 DNA sequence: TGTGCCAGCAGCGCGGGACTAGCCGGGGAGCAGTTCTTC. Residues: CASSAGLAGEQFF.

With regard to this clone: This sample includes further DNA sequences coding for the same CDR3. This sequence joins TRBV18 and TRBJ2-5; D is unclear. V lost 3 bases and J 2 bases, leaving 4 bases between the germline ends. From germline, CDR1 is KGHSH and CDR2 LQKENI. The CDR3 has 12 amino acids. The CDR3, as DNA: TGTGCCAGCTCACCGAATCAAGAGACCCAGTACTTC. Amino acid sequence: CASSPNQETQYF.

This chain joins TRBV5-1 and TRBJ1-3; possibly TRBD1 for D (6 bases). Trimming shortened V by 4 bases and J by 0 bases, and 14 bases separated the two germline ends. Per germline, CDR1 SGHRS and CDR2 YFSETQ. The CDR3 extends over 16 amino acids. The CDR3 DNA reads TGCGCCAGCAGCCCCCCTCTGACAGGCTCTGGAAACACCATATATTTT. Its translation: CASSPPLTGSGNTIYF. Drawing the rest from reference TRBV5-1 and TRBJ1-3, the complete variable domain is KAGVTQTPRYLIKTRGQQVTLSCSPISGHRSVSWYQQTPGQGLQFLFEYFSETQRNKGNFPGRFSGRQFSNSRSEMNVSTLELGDSALYLCASSPPLTGSGNTIYFGEGSWLTVV.

There are a few counts of this clone. The chain combines TRBV28 with TRBJ2-2, with D possibly being TRBD2 (5 bases). The V and J ends lost 6 bases and 0 bases respectively, with 17 bases between them. The CDR3 loop spans 17 amino acids. In germline, CDR1 is MDHEN, CDR2 SYDVKM. The CDR3 loop reads CASRSRPSPSNTGELFF. The CDR3 DNA sequence: TGTGCCAGCAGATCGCGTCCTAGCCCATCGAACACCGGGGAGCTGTTTTTT.

This chain uses TRBV10-3 with TRBJ2-5; 7 positions match TRBD1. J gave up 9 bases and V 2 bases, and 6 bases lay outside the gene matches. The germline V gene has CDR1 ENHRY and CDR2 SYGVKD. The CDR3 spans 13 residues. Written as DNA, the CDR3 is TGTGCCATCAGTGAGCCAGACAGGGCGGCCCAGTACTTC. This translates into CAISEPDRAAQYF.

The rearrangement links TRBV29-1 to TRBJ2-7, with 12 bases that match TRBD1. The germline V gene has CDR1 SQVTM and CDR2 ANQGSEA. Trimming cost V 6 bases and J 5 bases; bases outside gene matches: 14. CDR3 length: 16 residues. DNA of the CDR3: TGCAGCGTGCTGGGACAGGGGGCTCCGCGTTCTAACGAGCAGTACTTC. It codes for CSVLGQGAPRSNEQYF.

V and J are TRBV29-1 and TRBJ1-2, with 8 bases lining up with TRBD1. The CDR3 extends over 13 amino acids. V dropped 3 bases and J dropped 8; count of bases not matched to a gene: 8. CDR1 SQVTM and CDR2 ANQGSEA come from the germline V gene. The CDR3: CSVDSRQGNGYTF. CDR3 sequence (DNA): TGCAGCGTTGACAGCCGACAGGGGAACGGCTACACCTTC.

This clone has a single count. V is TRBV7-2 and J is TRBJ2-5, with 13 nucleotides matching TRBD2. The CDR3 contains 17 residues. After removal of 1 base from V and 4 bases from J, the junction contained 6 bases not matched to a gene. Germline V gene data show CDR1 as SGHTA and CDR2 as FQGNSA. In DNA, the CDR3 is TGTGCCAGCAGCTTAGGGCCGACTAGCGGGAGGAGAGAGACCCAGTACTTC. The encoded protein is CASSLGPTSGRRETQYF. The whole variable domain, remainder taken from reference TRBV7-2 and TRBJ2-5, is GAGVSQSPSNKVTEKGKDVELRCDPISGHTALYWYRQSLGQGLEFLIYFQGNSAPDKSGLPSDRFSAERTGGSVSTLTIQRTQQEDSAVYLCASSLGPTSGRRETQYFGPGTRLLVL.

V usage is TRBV28 and J usage is TRBJ2-2; possibly TRBD1 for D (5 bases). Germline V gene lookup returns CDR1 MDHEN and CDR2 SYDVKM. V was cut by 8 bases and J by 1 base, with 14 bases left in between. The CDR3 length is 15 residues. The CDR3 sequence: CASRTAGLNTGELFF. CDR3 nucleotides: TGTGCCAGCCGAACGGCAGGGTTGAACACCGGGGAGCTGTTTTTT.

The rearrangement links TRBV6-5 to TRBJ1-6; no firm D call. The V end lost 0 bases, the J end lost 11 bases, and 8 bases lay between the germline ends. Germline loops: CDR1 MNHEY, CDR2 SVGAGI. This CDR3 is 13 amino acids long. CDR3 nucleotides: TGTGCCAGCAGTTACTCTTACCTGACACCCCTCCACTTT. It encodes CASSYSYLTPLHF.

The chain joins TRBV5-1 to TRBJ1-5; D possibly corresponds to TRBD1 (5 bases). This CDR3 contains 18 residues. Trimming pared 0 bases from V and 0 bases from J, leaving 16 bases between. CDR1 and CDR2 from the germline V gene are SGHRS and YFSETQ. The CDR3 nucleotides read TGCGCCAGCAGCTTGGCCGGGCAGGGTGAGGGTAGCAATCAGCCCCAGCATTTT. It specifies CASSLAGQGEGSNQPQHF.

The chain is built from TRBV7-2 and TRBJ2-7, with D tentatively TRBD2 (6 bases). CDR3 length: 16 amino acids. Germline CDR1 SGHTA, CDR2 FQGNSA. V was cut by 5 bases and J by 5 bases, with 22 bases left in between. The CDR3: CASSRSGGKILHEQYF. For the CDR3, the DNA is TGTGCCAGCAGCCGTAGTGGGGGGAAGATCCTCCACGAGCAGTACTTC.

The chain carries TRBV7-2 and TRBJ2-7, with 13 nucleotides matching TRBD2. Germline CDR1 reads SGHTA; CDR2 reads FQGNSA. The CDR3 runs 15 residues. Trimming took 5 bases from V and 2 from J; bases not matched to a gene: 3. CDR3 amino acids: CASSKGLAGTYEQYF. In DNA form, the CDR3 reads TGTGCCAGCAGCAAGGGACTAGCGGGGACCTACGAGCAGTACTTC.

Comment on this clone: In the same sample, other DNA sequences code for this CDR3. The chain is built from TRBV6-5 and TRBJ2-7; the D gene could be TRBD1 or TRBD2 (5 bases each). The V end lost 2 bases, the J end lost 2 bases, and 10 bases lay between the germline ends. Germline assignment: CDR1 MNHEY and CDR2 SVGAGI. This CDR3 contains 14 residues. The CDR3 is CASSYRGPTYEQYF. In DNA, the CDR3 is TGTGCCAGCAGTTACCGGGGACCTACCTACGAGCAGTACTTC.

The CDR3 region is CASSGTGASGYYGYTF. CDR3 DNA: TGTGCCAGCTCCGGGACAGGGGCCTCAGGGTACTATGGCTACACCTTC. The genes are TRBV9 and TRBJ1-2; 10 nucleotides align to TRBD1. The V segment lost 7 bases and the J segment 3 bases; nucleotides outside the gene matches: 12. The germline CDR1 and CDR2 sequences are SGDLS and YYNGEE. The CDR3 contains 16 residues.

The genes are TRBV27 and TRBJ2-2; D possibly uses TRBD1 or TRBD2 (5 bases each). The V end was cut by 2 bases, the J end by 4 bases, with 11 bases between. Per the germline V gene, CDR1 is MNHEY and CDR2 is SMNVEV (reference sequence). This CDR3 contains 15 residues. The CDR3 DNA is TGTGCCAGCAGTTTACAGGGCCGGGGCACCGGGGAGCTGTTTTTT. As protein: CASSLQGRGTGELFF.

This chain connects TRBV7-9 to TRBJ1-2, with TRBD1 as a possible D gene (6 bases). This CDR3 is 15 amino acids long. V lost 5 bases and J lost 6, with 19 bases in between. Germline values: CDR1 SEHNR, CDR2 FQNEAQ (reference sequence). The CDR3 loop is CASSPEGGRLHGYTF. The CDR3 DNA reads TGTGCCAGCAGCCCAGAAGGGGGGCGCTTGCATGGCTACACCTTC.

CDR3 nucleotides: TGTGCCAGCAGCGTAGGGGTCGACCTTACCCACGAGCAGTACTTC. It specifies CASSVGVDLTHEQYF. The chain couples TRBV9 to TRBJ2-7; D remains unclear. The CDR3 contains 15 residues. V was trimmed by 0 bases and J by 5 bases, leaving 15 bases between them. Germline assignment: CDR1 SGDLS and CDR2 YYNGEE. The variable domain in full, with the rest retrieved from reference TRBV9 and TRBJ2-7, is DSGVTQTPKHLITATGQRVTLRCSPRSGDLSVYWYQQSLDQGLQFLIQYYNGEERAKGNILERFSAQQFPDLHSELNLSSLELGDSALYFCASSVGVDLTHEQYFGPGTRLTVT.

As for this clone: At one of its ends the junction is not consistent with the germline gene, which may arise from a read error. The chain is built from TRBV2 and TRBJ2-7; D might be TRBD2 (7 bases). The CDR3 totals 15 residues. In germline, CDR1 is SNHLY, CDR2 FYNNEI. CDR3 nucleotide sequence: TGTACCAGCAGTGAGGTGCGAGCGGGACACTACGAGCAGTACTTC. Its translation: CTSSEVRAGHYEQYF.

This clone was picked up a small number of times. In DNA, the CDR3 is TGTGCCAGCAGCTTGGTGGGCACAGATACGCAGTATTTT. Residues: CASSLVGTDTQYF. The rearrangement uses TRBV5-5 and TRBJ2-3; D remains unclear. CDR3 length: 13 residues. Germline lookup yields CDR1 SGHKS and CDR2 YYEKEE (reference sequence). Trimming took off 0 bases at V and 1 base at J, with 3 bases between the two ends.

The rearrangement joins TRBV9 to TRBJ1-5, with D possibly TRBD1 on 5 matching bases. Looked up from germline, CDR1 is SGDLS and CDR2 is YYNGEE. This CDR3 is 12 amino acids long. V lost 8 bases, J lost 4 bases, and 10 bases lay in between. The DNA for the CDR3 is TGTGCCAGTGGGGACGTAAATCAGCCCCAGCATTTT. It yields the protein CASGDVNQPQHF.

The chain combines TRBV4-2 with TRBJ2-5, with 9 bases matching TRBD2. CDR3 length: 17 residues. Germline V gene data show CDR1 as LGHNA and CDR2 as YNFKEQ. V was pared by 1 base and J by 8 bases, with 14 bases of the junction left unmatched. The CDR3 coding sequence is TGTGCCAGCAGCCAAGTTCGAGCGGGGGGCGATTACGCAACCCAGTACTTC. This gives the protein CASSQVRAGGDYATQYF.

V usage is TRBV28 and J usage is TRBJ2-2; tentative D call: TRBD1 (6 bases). Trimming cost V 5 bases and J 4 bases, with 11 bases left between them. Germline CDR1 and CDR2: MDHEN and SYDVKM. This CDR3 spans 14 amino acids. The CDR3: CASSGQWLTGELFF. CDR3 nucleotides: TGTGCCAGCAGTGGACAGTGGCTCACCGGGGAGCTGTTTTTT.

The chain employs TRBV6-5 and TRBJ2-5; maybe TRBD1 (6 bases). The CDR3 sequence is 14 residues long. Germline values: CDR1 MNHEY, CDR2 SVGAGI. V was shortened by 1 base and J by 3 bases, with 9 bases between the two germline ends. CDR3 in amino acids: CASSYLSGEETQYF. In DNA, the CDR3 is TGTGCCAGCAGTTACTTGTCAGGGGAAGAGACCCAGTACTTC.

This clone occurred once. V and J are TRBV9 and TRBJ2-7; weak D call: TRBD2 (5 bases). CDR3 length: 14 amino acids. Germline lookup yields CDR1 SGDLS and CDR2 YYNGEE. V lost 4 bases and J 2 bases, leaving 13 bases between the germline ends. This chain's CDR3 is CASSLGAQTYEQYF. The CDR3 region has the DNA TGTGCCAGCAGCTTGGGAGCCCAGACCTACGAGCAGTACTTC.

This CDR3 reads CASGRGNTEAFF. The CDR3 DNA sequence: TGTGCCAGCGGCAGGGGAAACACTGAAGCTTTCTTT. The V and J genes are TRBV6-1 and TRBJ1-1; D is perhaps TRBD1 (6 bases). Germline assignment: CDR1 MNHNS and CDR2 SASEGT. Between the trimmed V and J ends, which lost 8 bases and 2 bases, there was a span of 9 bases. CDR3 length: 12 amino acids.

Regarding this clone: This sample also contains other DNA sequences that code for the same CDR3. The rearrangement uses TRBV7-2 and TRBJ2-7, with unresolved D. This CDR3 spans 12 amino acids. Germline CDR1 is SGHTA and CDR2 is FQGNSA. V was clipped by 2 bases and J by 2 bases, with 4 bases between them. The CDR3 nucleotides are TGTGCCAGCAGCTTAACCCCCTACGAGCAGTACTTC. It encodes CASSLTPYEQYF.

The V and J genes are TRBV7-2 and TRBJ1-5; TRBD1 might be the D (6 bases). V was cut by 5 bases and J by 6 bases, with 11 bases left in between. The CDR3 extends over 13 amino acids. Germline CDR1 is SGHTA and CDR2 is FQGNSA. CDR3: CASSVDSSQPQHF. The CDR3 region has the DNA TGTGCCAGCAGCGTGGACAGCTCTCAGCCCCAGCATTTT.

This chain connects TRBV25-1 to TRBJ2-7, with TRBD1 identical over 8 bases. The V gene end was trimmed by 7 bases and the J gene end by 2 bases; junction bases not matched to a gene: 13. The CDR3 runs 16 residues. Germline V CDR1 and CDR2: MGHDK, SYGVNS. The CDR3 protein is CASKPAGQGFTYEQYF. CDR3 nucleotides: TGTGCCAGCAAACCAGCAGGACAGGGCTTTACCTACGAGCAGTACTTC.